The 15 T cell receptor beta chains below come from one sample, sequenced in a study of OX40 agonist ivuxolimab in advanced cancers. Generated by immunoSEQ multiplex PCR, the TCRdb table keeps only in-frame clones and is missing some. The sample carries roughly 42,000 clones, about nine tenths recorded once. Sequencing was performed on CD4+ or CD8+ T cells sorted from blood, taken in a trial of the OX40 agonist ivuxolimab. The receptor source for this set is an adult with an advanced solid tumor such as melanoma, head and neck, liver or kidney cancer.

The chain couples TRBV9 to TRBJ2-7; 8 bases align to TRBD1. In germline, CDR1 is SGDLS, CDR2 YYNGEE. V shed 0 bases and J 3 bases; nucleotides not matched to a gene: 8. The CDR3 runs to 16 residues. The CDR3 loop is CASSVGDRTGDYEQYF. Here the CDR3 DNA reads TGTGCCAGCAGCGTAGGGGACAGGACGGGGGACTACGAGCAGTACTTC.

For this clone: Within the sample, other DNA sequences also encode this same CDR3. The chain couples TRBV9 to TRBJ1-5, with D perhaps TRBD1 (5 bases). Germline CDR1 reads SGDLS; CDR2 reads YYNGEE. The V and J ends lost 0 bases and 2 bases respectively, with 9 bases between them. This CDR3 is built from 15 residues. CDR3 region: CASSVGGGGNQPQHF. The CDR3 DNA is TGTGCCAGCAGCGTAGGGGGAGGGGGCAATCAGCCCCAGCATTTT.

V is TRBV5-6 and J is TRBJ2-7, with 9 bases lining up with TRBD2. The CDR3 contains 14 residues. Germline CDR1 and CDR2: SGHDT and YYEEEE. The junction had 6 bases not matched to a gene; V was cut back by 5 bases and J by 3 bases. CDR3 residues: CASRLAGESYEQYF. CDR3 nucleotides: TGTGCCAGCAGATTAGCGGGAGAGAGCTACGAGCAGTACTTC.

The chain links TRBV19 to TRBJ1-4; D gene unclear. CDR1 and CDR2 (germline): LNHDA, SQIVND (reference sequence). Deletions cut 6 bases from V and 14 bases from J, with 13 bases between. The CDR3 loop spans 11 amino acids. The CDR3 spells CASRESLDLFF. CDR3 in DNA: TGTGCCAGTAGGGAATCATTGGATCTGTTTTTT.

This clone occurred once. V gene TRBV18 combines with J gene TRBJ2-7; 7 nucleotides line up with TRBD1. From germline, CDR1 is KGHSH and CDR2 LQKENI. This CDR3 comprises 15 residues. V trimming: 3 bases; J trimming: 0 bases; junction bases outside the gene matches: 5. CDR3 bases: TGTGCCAGCTCACCGGGACAGCCGAGCTCCTACGAGCAGTACTTC. This encodes CASSPGQPSSYEQYF. Full variable domain (remainder filled in from reference TRBV18 and TRBJ2-7): NAGVMQNPRHLVRRRGQEARLRCSPMKGHSHVYWYRQLPEEGLKFMVYLQKENIIDESGMPKERFSAEFPKEGPSILRIQQVVRGDSAAYFCASSPGQPSSYEQYFGPGTRLTVT.

A word on this clone: Other nucleotide sequences in the sample specify the same CDR3. The chain combines TRBV7-9 with TRBJ2-5; D may be TRBD1 (5 bases). This CDR3 spans 14 amino acids. V was cut by 3 bases and J by 1 base, with 9 bases left in between. CDR1 SEHNR and CDR2 FQNEAQ come from the germline V gene (reference sequence). CDR3 DNA sequence: TGTGCCAGCAGCTTGGTCCAGGGCCAAGAGACCCAGTACTTC. Translating it yields CASSLVQGQETQYF.

The chain joins TRBV9 to TRBJ2-1, with TRBD1 as a possible D gene (6 bases). Germline values: CDR1 SGDLS, CDR2 YYNGEE. This CDR3 has 15 amino acids. The V and J ends lost 2 bases and 0 bases respectively, with 9 bases between them. CDR3 amino acids: CASSVLGGSYNEQFF. CDR3 in DNA: TGTGCCAGCAGCGTGCTAGGGGGCTCCTACAATGAGCAGTTCTTC.

The DNA for the CDR3 is TGCAGCGTTAGGGGACTAGCGGGAATGAAGAGCTCCTACAATGAGCAGTTCTTC. Translation gives CSVRGLAGMKSSYNEQFF. V and J are TRBV29-1 and TRBJ2-1, with TRBD2 identical over 13 bases. Trimming cost V 5 bases and J 0 bases; bases outside gene matches: 10. This CDR3 is built from 18 residues. CDR1 and CDR2 from the germline V gene are SQVTM and ANQGSEA.

The chain combines TRBV2 with TRBJ1-1; D call uncertain. The CDR3 has 13 amino acids. Germline V gene data show CDR1 as SNHLY and CDR2 as FYNNEI. V was shortened by 2 bases and J by 6 bases, with 10 bases between the two germline ends. The CDR3 protein is CASSEPGRAEAFF. DNA of the CDR3: TGTGCCAGCAGTGAACCGGGAAGAGCTGAAGCTTTCTTT.

V and J are TRBV7-9 and TRBJ2-2; 8 bases are a match to TRBD1. The length of the CDR3 is 13 residues. The J segment lost 6 bases and the V segment lost 6 bases, leaving 3 bases of the junction unmatched. The germline V gene encodes CDR1 SEHNR and CDR2 FQNEAQ (reference sequence). CDR3 sequence reads: CASRPTGAGELFF. CDR3 in DNA: TGTGCCAGCAGGCCGACAGGGGCCGGGGAGCTGTTTTTT.

The rearrangement uses TRBV4-1 and TRBJ1-2; perhaps TRBD1 as D (5 bases). Per germline, CDR1 MGHRA and CDR2 YSYEKL. The length of the CDR3 is 18 residues. The germline V and J ends were trimmed by 0 bases and 1 base, with 18 bases remaining between them. The CDR3 DNA reads as TGCGCCAGCAGCCAAGATGACAGAGAACGACATTTTAACTATGGCTACACCTTC. Its protein product is CASSQDDRERHFNYGYTF.

In its sample, this clone was seen a few times. CDR3 residues: CASSSGQRAFF. The CDR3 region has the DNA TGTGCCAGCAGCTCCGGACAACGAGCTTTCTTT. V gene TRBV5-5 combines with J gene TRBJ1-1; D might be TRBD1 (5 bases). Trimming took 3 bases from V and 10 from J, leaving 10 bases between them. Germline V gene sequence: CDR1 SGHKS, CDR2 YYEKEE (reference sequence). This CDR3 is built from 11 residues.

The chain joins TRBV15 to TRBJ2-1; 7 bases align to TRBD2. This CDR3 region has 19 residues. The V segment lost 0 bases and the J segment 2 bases; nucleotides outside the gene matches: 13. Germline CDR1 and CDR2: LNHNV and YYDKDF (reference sequence). The CDR3 sequence is CATSRDLFSMAGAYNEQFF. The CDR3 coding sequence is TGTGCCACCAGCAGAGATCTCTTCAGTATGGCGGGAGCCTACAATGAGCAGTTCTTC.

V is TRBV2 and J is TRBJ2-5; possible D gene TRBD2, 6 bases. The CDR3 is 13 residues long. Trimming pared 7 bases from V and 5 bases from J, leaving 14 bases between. Per germline, CDR1 SNHLY and CDR2 FYNNEI. The CDR3 sequence is CASKSGAAETQYF. CDR3 bases: TGTGCCAGCAAGTCGGGAGCGGCCGAGACCCAGTACTTC. Together with reference TRBV2 and TRBJ2-5, the CDR3 gives the full variable domain: EPEVTQTPSHQVTQMGQEVILRCVPISNHLYFYWYRQILGQKVEFLVSFYNNEISEKSEIFDDQFSVERPDGSNFTLKIRSTKLEDSAMYFCASKSGAAETQYFGPGTRLLVL.

The rearrangement uses TRBV2 and TRBJ1-5; D remains ambiguous. This CDR3 spans 15 amino acids. V shed 2 bases and J shed 3 bases, with 11 bases lying between them. In germline, CDR1 is SNHLY, CDR2 FYNNEI. The CDR3 protein is CASSEYNGNNQPQHF. The DNA of the CDR3 is TGTGCCAGCAGTGAATATAACGGTAACAATCAGCCCCAGCATTTT.